The TCR beta chain under discussion was sequenced for a study of OX40 agonist ivuxolimab in advanced cancers. General notes on the study: The costimulatory receptor OX40 (CD134) was targeted by ivuxolimab, a fully human IgG2 agonistic monoclonal antibody. The paper describes the monotherapy dose-escalation part (N ≈ 51 patients) of the phase I trial of ivuxolimab. Patients were allowed to have had prior anti-PD-1, anti-PD-L1 or anti-CTLA-4 therapy, and less than 45% of the dose-escalation patients had previously received checkpoint inhibitors. Peripheral TCRbeta sequencing was intended to test whether TCR sequence diversity was altered and clonal T-cell expansion was caused by ivuxolimab. In the dose-escalation cohort, nearly 85% of patients were male, and the mean age was roughly 60 years with a range of roughly 20 to 85. Of the roughly 53 patients in dose escalation, 19 had hepatocellular carcinoma, about 15 had melanoma, 9 had renal cell carcinoma and 9 had head and neck cancer. Partial responses were achieved by three dose-escalation patients, of whom one had hepatocellular carcinoma and two had cutaneous melanoma. Intravenous ivuxolimab was administered to patients every 2 weeks at six dose levels: 0.01, 0.1, 0.3, 1.5, 3 and 10 mg/kg.

Broad study findings and their caveats: Low levels of normalized T-cell clonal expansion were also seen in some patients who did not respond. The antigen specificity of the peripheral T cells that underwent clonal expansion was not determined. At doses from 0.1 to 3.0 mg/kg, clonal expansion was seen in both CD4+ and CD8+ blood T cells between baseline and week 6. After ivuxolimab, expanded clones were on average more numerous among CD8+ T cells than among CD4+ T cells. Partial responders in the 0.1-3.0 mg/kg groups had among the lowest normalized peripheral clonal expansion, especially among CD8+ T cells.

For sequencing of the TCRbeta CDR3 region, genomic DNA was extracted from the sorted cells. The immunoSEQ Assay was used for sequencing of TCRbeta CDR3 regions. TCRdb limited this immuneACCESS table to in-frame rearrangements with V and J called. A share of clones is missing; checked studies link under half to unresolved V genes, and the rest is unexplained. The table for this sample lists 65,000 to 80,000 clones; more than 85% of them were counted only once. About 2% of the sample rests with the top ten. Details on this clone: Its cognate antigen has yet to be identified. Per-base qualities were not stored, and no clone one base away is much larger.

Trimming at the junction amounts to 0 bases on V and 0 bases on J, and the germline ends lie 8 bases apart. Reading the germline V gene (reference sequence) gives CDR1 SEHNR and CDR2 FQNEAQ. The CDR3 runs 15 amino acids, cysteine and phenylalanine included. The sequence is cut down to CDR3 DNA, 45 bases in frame from base 1. Patients with a history of autoimmune disease or receiving systemic immunosuppression were excluded from the trial. In every dose cohort, peripheral blood was drawn for TCR sequencing at baseline, cycle 4 day 1, and cycle 7 day 1. The samples were taken from a phase I, first-in-human, multicenter, open-label dose-escalation trial of ivuxolimab. Adults with locally advanced or metastatic melanoma, renal cell, hepatocellular, or head and neck squamous cell carcinoma were enrolled in the trial. CD4+ and CD8+ T cells were sorted separately from peripheral blood before TCR sequencing.

Here the chain combines TRBV7-9 and TRBJ1-2; TRBD1 is perhaps the D gene, given 5 matching bases. This sequence was found in an adult with an advanced solid tumor such as melanoma, head and neck, liver or kidney cancer. The sequenced sample was CD4+ or CD8+ T cells sorted from blood, obtained in a trial of the OX40 agonist ivuxolimab. The nucleotide sequence reads as follows: TGTGCCAGCAGCTTAGCGGCAGGGCCTAACTATGGCTACACCTTC. Its amino acids are CASSLAAGPNYGYTF. Where the CDR3 stops, the reference TRBV7-9 and TRBJ1-2 genes take over; the full variable domain is DTGVSQNPRHKITKRGQNVTFRCDPISEHNRLYWYRQTLGQGPEFLTYFQNEAQLEKSRLLSDRFSAERPKGSFSTLEIQRTEQGDSAMYLCASSLAAGPNYGYTFGSGTRLTVV.